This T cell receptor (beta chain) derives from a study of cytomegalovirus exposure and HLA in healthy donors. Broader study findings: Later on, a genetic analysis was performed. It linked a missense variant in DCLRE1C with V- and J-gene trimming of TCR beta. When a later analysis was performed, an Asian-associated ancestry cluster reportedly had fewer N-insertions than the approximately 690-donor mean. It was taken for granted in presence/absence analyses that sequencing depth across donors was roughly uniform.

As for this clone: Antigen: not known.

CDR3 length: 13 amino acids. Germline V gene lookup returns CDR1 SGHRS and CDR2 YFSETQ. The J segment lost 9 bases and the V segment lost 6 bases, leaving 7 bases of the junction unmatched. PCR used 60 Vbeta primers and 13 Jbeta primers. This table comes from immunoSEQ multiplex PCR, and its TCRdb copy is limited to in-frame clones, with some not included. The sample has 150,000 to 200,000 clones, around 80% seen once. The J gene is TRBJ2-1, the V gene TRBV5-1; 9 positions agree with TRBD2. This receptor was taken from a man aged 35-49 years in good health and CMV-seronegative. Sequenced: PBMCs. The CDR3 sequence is CASTNPSGIEQFF. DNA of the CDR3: TGCGCCAGCACCAACCCTAGCGGGATTGAGCAGTTCTTC.